This TCR beta chain originates from a study of cytomegalovirus exposure and HLA in healthy donors. The primer mix had 60 Vbeta and 13 Jbeta primers. Libraries were prepared by immunoSEQ multiplex PCR; TCRdb keeps only in-frame clonotypes and omits some of them. There are more than 95,000 clones in the sample; about 70% occur only once, and 2.5% to 3.5% lies in the top ten. Study results and caveats: Rarity marked most TCR sequences, yet some public TCRs occurred in many donors.

This clone was found a few times. The antigen is undetermined. The CDR3 covers 16 residues. Trimming stripped 4 bases from V and 0 bases from J, with 13 bases between. CDR1 is SGHDN, CDR2 FVKESK, per germline. The chain carries TRBV14 and TRBJ1-3; TRBD1 might be the D (5 bases). Sequencing was carried out using PBMCs. The TCR was taken from a young man in good health and CMV-seronegative. The CDR3 region has the DNA TGTGCCAGCAGCCCCAAGGGGTTTAGCTCTGGAAACACCATATATTTT. Translated, it gives CASSPKGFSSGNTIYF.